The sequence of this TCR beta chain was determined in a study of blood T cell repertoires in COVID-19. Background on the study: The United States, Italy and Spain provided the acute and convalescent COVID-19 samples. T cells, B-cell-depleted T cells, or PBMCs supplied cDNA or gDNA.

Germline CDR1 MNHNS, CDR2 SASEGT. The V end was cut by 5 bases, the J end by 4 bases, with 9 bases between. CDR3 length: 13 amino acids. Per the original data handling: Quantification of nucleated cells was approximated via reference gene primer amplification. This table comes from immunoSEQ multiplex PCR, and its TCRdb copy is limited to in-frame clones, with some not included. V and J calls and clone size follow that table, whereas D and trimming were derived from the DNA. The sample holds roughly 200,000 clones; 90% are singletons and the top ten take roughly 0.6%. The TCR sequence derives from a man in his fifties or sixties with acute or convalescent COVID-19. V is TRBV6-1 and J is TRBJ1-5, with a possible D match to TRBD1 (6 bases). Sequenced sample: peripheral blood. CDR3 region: CASSLTGNQPQHF. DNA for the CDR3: TGTGCCAGCAGTCTCACAGGGAATCAGCCCCAGCATTTT.